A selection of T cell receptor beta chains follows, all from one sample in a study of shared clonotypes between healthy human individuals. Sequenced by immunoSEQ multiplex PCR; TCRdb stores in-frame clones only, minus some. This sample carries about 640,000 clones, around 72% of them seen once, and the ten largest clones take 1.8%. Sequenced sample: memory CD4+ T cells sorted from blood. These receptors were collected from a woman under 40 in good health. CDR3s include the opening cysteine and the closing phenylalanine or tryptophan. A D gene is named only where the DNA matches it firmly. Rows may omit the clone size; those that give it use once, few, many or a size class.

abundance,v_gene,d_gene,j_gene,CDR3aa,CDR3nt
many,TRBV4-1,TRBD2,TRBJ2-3,CASSQANSGNGDTQYF,TGCGCCAGCAGCCAGGCCAATAGCGGGAACGGGGATACGCAGTATTTT
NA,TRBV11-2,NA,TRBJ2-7,CASSLGDWGNPYEQYF,TGTGCCAGCAGCTTAGGTGATTGGGGAAACCCCTACGAGCAGTACTTC
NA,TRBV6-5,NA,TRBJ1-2,CASSRGVGVFYGYTF,TGTGCCAGCAGTCGTGGAGTTGGTGTGTTCTATGGCTACACCTTC
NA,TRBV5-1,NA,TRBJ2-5,CASTGSRGRGETQYF,TGCGCCAGCACCGGCTCGCGGGGCCGGGGGGAGACCCAGTACTTC
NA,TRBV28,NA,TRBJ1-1,CASFGGHTEAFF,TGTGCCAGCTTTGGGGGGCACACTGAAGCTTTCTTT
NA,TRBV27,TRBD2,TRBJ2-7,CASSPSSGLKQYF,TGTGCCAGCAGTCCATCTAGCGGGTTAAAACAGTACTTC
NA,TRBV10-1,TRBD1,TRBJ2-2,CASSEWTGGSTGELFF,TGCGCCAGCAGTGAATGGACAGGGGGGTCCACCGGGGAGCTGTTTTTT
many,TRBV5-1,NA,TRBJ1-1,CASSLMMGDTEAFF,TGCGCCAGCAGCTTGATGATGGGCGACACTGAAGCTTTCTTT
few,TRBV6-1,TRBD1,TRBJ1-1,CASSLTGDTEAFF,TGTGCCAGCAGTCTTACAGGGGACACTGAAGCTTTCTTT
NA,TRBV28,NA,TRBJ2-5,CASSSTGTTQETQYF,TGTGCCAGCAGTTCTACAGGGACTACCCAAGAGACCCAGTACTTC
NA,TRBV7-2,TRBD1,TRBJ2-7,CASSRDRRSVEQYF,TGTGCCAGCAGCCGGGACAGGAGATCTGTGGAGCAGTACTTC
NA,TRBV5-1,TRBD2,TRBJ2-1,CASSFTSGAYNEQFF,TGCGCCAGCAGCTTCACTAGCGGGGCTTACAATGAGCAGTTCTTC
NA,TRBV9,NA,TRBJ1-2,CASSAGGRGYGYTF,TGTGCCAGCAGCGCCGGTGGCAGGGGCTATGGCTACACCTTC
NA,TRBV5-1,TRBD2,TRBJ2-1,CASSLQPGLANNEQFF,TGCGCCAGCAGCTTGCAACCGGGACTAGCCAACAATGAGCAGTTCTTC
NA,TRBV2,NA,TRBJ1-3,CASATDTGNTIYF,TGTGCCAGCGCCACAGATACTGGAAACACCATATATTTT
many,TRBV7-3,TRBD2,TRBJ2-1,CASSPQRDSYNEQFF,TGTGCCAGCAGCCCCCAGCGGGACTCCTACAATGAGCAGTTCTTC
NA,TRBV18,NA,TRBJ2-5,CASSPGQGYQETQYF,TGTGCCAGCTCACCAGGCCAGGGGTACCAAGAGACCCAGTACTTC
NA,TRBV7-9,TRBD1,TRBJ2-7,CASSTGGRGQYF,TGTGCCAGCTCGACAGGGGGGAGAGGGCAGTACTTC
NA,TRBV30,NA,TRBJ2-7,CAWSVEAYQGGNYEQYF,TGTGCCTGGAGTGTAGAGGCTTACCAAGGGGGAAACTACGAGCAGTACTTC
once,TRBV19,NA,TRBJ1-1,CASSPGLRGTEAFF,TGTGCCAGTAGTCCGGGACTGCGAGGCACTGAAGCTTTCTTT